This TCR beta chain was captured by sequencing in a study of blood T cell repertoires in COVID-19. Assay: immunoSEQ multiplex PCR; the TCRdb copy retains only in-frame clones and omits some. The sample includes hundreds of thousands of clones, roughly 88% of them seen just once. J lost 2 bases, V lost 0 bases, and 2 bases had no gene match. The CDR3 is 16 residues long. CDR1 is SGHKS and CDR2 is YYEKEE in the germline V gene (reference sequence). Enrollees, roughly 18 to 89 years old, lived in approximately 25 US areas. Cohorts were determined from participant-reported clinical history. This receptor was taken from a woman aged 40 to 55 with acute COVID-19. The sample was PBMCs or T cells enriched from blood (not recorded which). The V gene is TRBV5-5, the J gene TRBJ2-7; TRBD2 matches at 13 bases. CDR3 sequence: CASSLAGTSGAYEQYF. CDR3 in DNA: TGTGCCAGCAGCTTGGCCGGGACTAGCGGGGCCTACGAGCAGTACTTC.